This T cell receptor (beta chain) appears in the sequencing data of a study of blood T cells in healthy people across ages. The germline V gene has CDR1 KGHSH and CDR2 LQKENI. Trimming took 4 bases from V and 2 from J, leaving 9 bases between them. CDR3 size: 13 residues. This clonotype was counted a few times. Its antigen is unidentified. Whole-study results and caveats: Researchers report that TCR beta diversity correlated strongly with naive T cell percentage.

Sample-barcoded 5' priming and a J-beta primer mix drove a second PCR of about 6 to 12 cycles. TCRdb re-derived calls from the 5' RACE reads in MiXCR, one entry per CDR3 protein. This sample yields 1.5 million to 1.9 million distinct CDR3 sequences, of which roughly 43% are seen a single time; approximately 4.1% belongs to the top ten. There were at least 5.5 micrograms of total RNA extracted from every sample. The sequenced material came from blood. V gene TRBV18 combines with J gene TRBJ2-7; D is uncertain. This clonotype was sampled from a young woman in good health. CDR3 protein: CASSLIETYEQYF. The CDR3 DNA reads TGTGCCAGCTCACTGATAGAGACCTACGAGCAGTACTTC. The full variable domain, its missing parts supplied by reference TRBV18 and TRBJ2-7, is NAGVMQNPRHLVRRRGQEARLRCSPMKGHSHVYWYRQLPEEGLKFMVYLQKENIIDESGMPKERFSAEFPKEGPSILRIQQVVRGDSAAYFCASSLIETYEQYFGPGTRLTVT.